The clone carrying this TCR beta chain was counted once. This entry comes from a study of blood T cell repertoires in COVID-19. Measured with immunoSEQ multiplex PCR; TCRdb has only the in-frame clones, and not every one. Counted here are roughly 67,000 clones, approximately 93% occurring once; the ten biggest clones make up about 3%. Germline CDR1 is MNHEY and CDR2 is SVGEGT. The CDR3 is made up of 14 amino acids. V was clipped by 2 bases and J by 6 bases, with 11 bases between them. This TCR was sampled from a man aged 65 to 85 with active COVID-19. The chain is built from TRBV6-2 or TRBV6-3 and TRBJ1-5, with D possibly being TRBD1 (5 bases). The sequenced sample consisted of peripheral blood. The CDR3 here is CASSYRQGSQPQHF. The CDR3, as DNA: TGTGCCAGCAGTTACCGCCAGGGTAGTCAGCCCCAGCATTTT.